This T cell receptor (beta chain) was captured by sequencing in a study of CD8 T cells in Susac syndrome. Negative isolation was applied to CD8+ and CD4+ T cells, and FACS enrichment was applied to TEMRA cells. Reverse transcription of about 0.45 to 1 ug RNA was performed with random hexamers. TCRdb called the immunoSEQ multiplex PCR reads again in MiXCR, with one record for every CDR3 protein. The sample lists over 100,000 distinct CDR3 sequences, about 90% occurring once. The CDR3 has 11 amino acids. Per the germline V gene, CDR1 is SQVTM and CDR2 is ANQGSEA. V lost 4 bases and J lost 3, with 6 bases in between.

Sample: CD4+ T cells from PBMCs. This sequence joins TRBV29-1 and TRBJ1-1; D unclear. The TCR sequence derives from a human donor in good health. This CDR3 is CSVAAYTEAFF. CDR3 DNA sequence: TGCAGCGTTGCGGCATACACTGAAGCTTTCTTT.